This T cell receptor (beta chain) was identified in a study of T cells after yellow fever vaccination. Study-wide results and caveats: Few clonotypes appeared in both CD4 and CD8 compartments. A secondary response was less intense yet reached its peak sooner, at day 5 versus 15.

V lost 3 bases and J 4 bases, leaving 3 bases between the germline ends. CDR1 is SEHNR and CDR2 is FQNEAQ in the germline V gene (reference sequence). The CDR3 spans 11 residues. TCR cDNA, made by 5'RACE template switching, carried an added universal primer site and UMIs. TCRdb redid the calling of the 5' RACE reads with MiXCR, one entry per CDR3 protein. The sample consists of 150,000 or so distinct CDR3 sequences, approximately 9.9% of them appearing once. This clonotype was seen repeatedly, ten times or more. The antigen remains undetermined. The V gene is TRBV7-9, the J gene TRBJ1-2; no reliable D call. This clonotype was obtained from a young man who received the YFV17D yellow fever vaccine. This specimen consisted of CD8+ T cells sorted from PBMCs, obtained 45 days after the yellow fever booster vaccination. The CDR3 bases are TGTGCCAGCAGCTTCCGCTATGGCTACACCTTC. Protein sequence: CASSFRYGYTF.